This T cell receptor (beta chain) was sequenced in a study of STAT3 mutations in large granular lymphocyte leukemia. Study-level results: Clonal expansion was inferred from other time points because no sample existed at each clone's first appearance. In T-cell large granular lymphocyte leukemia, about half of patients showed multiple immunodominant subclonotypes. Some patients had dominant TCR clones larger than their STAT3 mutant burden.

The table lists this clone with a few counts. Its antigen is undetermined. The germline V gene has CDR1 MNHNS and CDR2 SASEGT. The CDR3 is made up of 14 amino acids. V was clipped by 8 bases and J by 0 bases, with 11 bases between them. The data were produced by immunoSEQ multiplex PCR, yet TCRdb's version contains in-frame clones alone and is incomplete. The sample lists approximately 5,200 clones; just over 70% were seen once. The TCR originated in a human donor with T large granular lymphocyte leukemia. Some clones in this sample may be carry-over from other donors' samples. V and J are TRBV6-1 and TRBJ1-5; no definite D call. The source material was PBMCs. Here the CDR3 reads CASCPTSSNQPQHF. The CDR3 DNA reads as TGTGCCAGCTGCCCGACCTCTAGCAATCAGCCCCAGCATTTT.